This T cell receptor beta chain was sequenced for a study of blood T cell repertoires in COVID-19 (dated by TCRdb to between 2020 and 2021). With respect to the entire study: Samples covering the acute and convalescent phases of COVID-19 were provided by collaborators in the United States, Italy and Spain. The material from the prospective study consisted of cDNA or gDNA derived from T cells, B-cell-depleted T cells, or PBMCs. Deeply sampled blood TCRbeta repertoires from subjects exposed to, actively infected with, or recovered from COVID-19 were included in the dataset. The repertoires were released in a freely available public database meant as a resource for research on the immune response to SARS-CoV-2. The samples were drawn from the first 160 participants of the ongoing ImmuneRACE study and from 1,254 subjects provided by 6 global collaborators. The sample metadata nearly always contained a de-identified subject ID, COVID-19 status, age in years and sex. Where available, HLA class I and class II types were taken from metadata supplied by the sample provider and were not determined by assay-based typing.

The immunoSEQ Assay, a bias-controlled multiplex PCR, was used to amplify TCRbeta CDR3 regions from genomic DNA. Per the original workflow: Within the assay, amplification of reference gene primers was used to estimate how many nucleated cells each sample contained. To quantify the absolute abundance of each unique TCRbeta CDR3 rearrangement, sequence reads were collapsed and filtered. For each sample, productive Simpson clonality was calculated as the square root of Simpson's diversity index across productive rearrangements. This immuneACCESS table, as held by TCRdb, lists in-frame sequences with V and J called but not all clones. Of the missing ones, under half trace to an unresolved V gene in checked studies; the others have no known cause. From that table come the V and J calls and clone size; the DNA was used to work out D and trimming. The sample table lists 50,000 or so clones, around 80% of them with a count of one. In total, the top ten clones hold roughly three fifths of the sample.

Results the study describes overall, beyond this receptor: The amount of clinical and demographic metadata varied by source and participant and was provided uncurated.

Worth noting for this clone: The antigen it binds to is not known. Base qualities are not provided; no much larger clone lies one nucleotide away.

Collaborating institutions collected whole blood in K2EDTA tubes following their own protocols. For TCRbeta analysis, collaborator samples were shipped as frozen whole blood, as isolated PBMCs, or as DNA extracted from either sample type. The CDR3 contains 12 residues, cysteine and phenylalanine counted. The CDR3 DNA has 36 bases and is translated from base 1. Sequences SQVTM (CDR1) and ANQGSEA (CDR2) are obtained from the germline V gene. V gives up 5 bases and J gives up 0 bases, and the segment between their germline ends measures 7 bases. This receptor chain uses TRBV29-1 and TRBJ1-1; no D segment can be confidently identified. The TCR sequence derives from a man between 65 and 85 years old with acute or convalescent COVID-19. Sequencing was done on a sample of peripheral blood. The bases are TGCAGCGTTAACGGTATGAACACTGAAGCTTTCTTT. Translated, this gives CSVNGMNTEAFF.